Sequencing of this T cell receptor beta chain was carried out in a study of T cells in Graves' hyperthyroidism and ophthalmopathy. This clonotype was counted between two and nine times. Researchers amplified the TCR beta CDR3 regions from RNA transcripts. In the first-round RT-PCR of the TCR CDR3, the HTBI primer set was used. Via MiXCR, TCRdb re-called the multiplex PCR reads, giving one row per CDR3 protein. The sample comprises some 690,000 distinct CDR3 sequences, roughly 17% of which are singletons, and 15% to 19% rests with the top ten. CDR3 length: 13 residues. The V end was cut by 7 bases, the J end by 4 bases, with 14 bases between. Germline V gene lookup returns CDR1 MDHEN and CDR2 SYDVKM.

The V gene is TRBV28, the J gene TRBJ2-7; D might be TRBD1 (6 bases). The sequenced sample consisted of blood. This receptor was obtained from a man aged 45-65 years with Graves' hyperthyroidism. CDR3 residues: CASTQGSSYEQYF. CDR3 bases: TGTGCCAGCACCCAGGGGTCGTCTTACGAGCAGTACTTC.